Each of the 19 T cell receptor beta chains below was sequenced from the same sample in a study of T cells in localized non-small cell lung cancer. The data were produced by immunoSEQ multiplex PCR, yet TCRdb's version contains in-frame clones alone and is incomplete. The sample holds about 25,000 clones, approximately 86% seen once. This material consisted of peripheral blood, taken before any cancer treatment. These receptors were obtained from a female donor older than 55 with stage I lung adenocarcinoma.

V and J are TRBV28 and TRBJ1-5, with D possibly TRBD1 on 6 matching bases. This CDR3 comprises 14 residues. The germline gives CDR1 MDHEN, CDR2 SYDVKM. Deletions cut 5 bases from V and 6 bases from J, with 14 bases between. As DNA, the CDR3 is TGTGCCAGCAGTACGGGGGGGCAGACTCAGCCCCAGCATTTT. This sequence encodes CASSTGGQTQPQHF.

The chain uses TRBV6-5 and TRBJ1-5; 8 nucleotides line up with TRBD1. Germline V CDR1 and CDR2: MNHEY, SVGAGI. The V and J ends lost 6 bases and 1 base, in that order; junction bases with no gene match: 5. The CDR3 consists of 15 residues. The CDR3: CASSRDRLSNQPQHF. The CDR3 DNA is TGTGCCAGCAGCCGGGACAGGTTGAGCAATCAGCCCCAGCATTTT.

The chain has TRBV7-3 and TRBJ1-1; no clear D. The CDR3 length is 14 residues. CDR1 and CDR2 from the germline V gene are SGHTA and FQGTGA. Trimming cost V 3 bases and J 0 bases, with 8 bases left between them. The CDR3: CASSLDRLNTEAFF. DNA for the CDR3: TGTGCCAGCAGCTTGGACCGATTGAACACTGAAGCTTTCTTT. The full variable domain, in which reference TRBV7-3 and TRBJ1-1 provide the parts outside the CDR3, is GAGVSQTPSNKVTEKGKYVELRCDPISGHTALYWYRQSLGQGPEFLIYFQGTGAADDSGLPNDRFFAVRPEGSVSTLKIQRTERGDSAVYLCASSLDRLNTEAFFGQGTRLTVV.

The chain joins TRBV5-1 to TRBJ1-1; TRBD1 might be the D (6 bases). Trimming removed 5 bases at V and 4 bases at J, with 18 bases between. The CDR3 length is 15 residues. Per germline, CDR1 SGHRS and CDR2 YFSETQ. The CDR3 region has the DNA TGCGCCAGCAGTTTTGGAGCGGGGGCGCCCACTGAAGCTTTCTTT. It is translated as CASSFGAGAPTEAFF.

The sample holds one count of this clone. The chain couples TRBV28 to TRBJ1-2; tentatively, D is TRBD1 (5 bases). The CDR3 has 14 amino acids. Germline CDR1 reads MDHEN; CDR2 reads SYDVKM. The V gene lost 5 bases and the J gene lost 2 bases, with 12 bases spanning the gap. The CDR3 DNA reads TGTGCCAGCAGTAGGGGCCGGGGAAACTATGGCTACACCTTC. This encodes CASSRGRGNYGYTF.

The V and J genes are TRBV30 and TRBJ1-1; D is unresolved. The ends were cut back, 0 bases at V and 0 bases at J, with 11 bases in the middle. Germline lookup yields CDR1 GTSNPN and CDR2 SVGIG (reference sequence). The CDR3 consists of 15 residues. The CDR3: CAWSVSGSMNTEAFF. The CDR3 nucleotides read TGTGCCTGGAGTGTCTCGGGCAGCATGAACACTGAAGCTTTCTTT.

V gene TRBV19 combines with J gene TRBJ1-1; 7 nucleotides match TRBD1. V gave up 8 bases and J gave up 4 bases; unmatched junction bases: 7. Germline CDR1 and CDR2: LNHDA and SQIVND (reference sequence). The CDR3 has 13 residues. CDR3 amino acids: CASGRQGVTEAFF. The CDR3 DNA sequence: TGTGCCAGTGGCAGACAGGGAGTCACTGAAGCTTTCTTT.

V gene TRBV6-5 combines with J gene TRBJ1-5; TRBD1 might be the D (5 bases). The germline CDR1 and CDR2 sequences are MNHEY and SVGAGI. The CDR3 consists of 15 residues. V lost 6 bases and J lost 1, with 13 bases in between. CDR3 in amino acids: CASRMTVSSNQPQHF. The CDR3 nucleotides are TGTGCCAGCAGGATGACAGTAAGCAGCAATCAGCCCCAGCATTTT.

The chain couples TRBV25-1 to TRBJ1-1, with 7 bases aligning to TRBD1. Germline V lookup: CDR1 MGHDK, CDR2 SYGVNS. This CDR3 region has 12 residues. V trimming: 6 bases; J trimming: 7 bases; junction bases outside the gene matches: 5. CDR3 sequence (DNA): TGTGCCAGCAGGGACAGGCGAAATGAAGCTTTCTTT. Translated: CASRDRRNEAFF.

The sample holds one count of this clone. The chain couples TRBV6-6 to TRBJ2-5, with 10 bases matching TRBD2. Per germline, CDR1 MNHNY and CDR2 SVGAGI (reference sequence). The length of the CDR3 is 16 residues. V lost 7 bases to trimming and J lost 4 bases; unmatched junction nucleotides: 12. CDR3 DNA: TGTGCCAGCACCTTAAAAAGCGGGGGGGCCGGAGAGACCCAGTACTTC. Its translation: CASTLKSGGAGETQYF.

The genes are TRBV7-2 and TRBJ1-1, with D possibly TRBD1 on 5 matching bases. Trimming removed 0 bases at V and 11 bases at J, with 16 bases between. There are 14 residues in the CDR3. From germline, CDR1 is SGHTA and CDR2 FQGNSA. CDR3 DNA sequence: TGTGCCAGCAGCTTAGCGGGGACCTCAGTCGGGGCTTTCTTT. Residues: CASSLAGTSVGAFF.

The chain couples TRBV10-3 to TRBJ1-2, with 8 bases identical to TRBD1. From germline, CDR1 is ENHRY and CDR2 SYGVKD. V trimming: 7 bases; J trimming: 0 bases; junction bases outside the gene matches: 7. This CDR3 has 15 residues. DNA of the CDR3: TGTGCCATCACTAAAGGACAGGGCCCTAACTATGGCTACACCTTC. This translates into CAITKGQGPNYGYTF.

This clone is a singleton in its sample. The CDR3: CASSPTGTGDNQPQHF. The CDR3 DNA is TGTGCCAGCAGTCCTACCGGGACAGGGGATAATCAGCCCCAGCATTTT. The genes are TRBV28 and TRBJ1-5; TRBD1 matches at 10 bases. The CDR3 has 16 residues. CDR1 and CDR2 from the germline V gene are MDHEN and SYDVKM. After removal of 5 bases from V and 4 bases from J, the junction contained 8 bases not matched to a gene. Using reference TRBV28 and TRBJ1-5 for the parts outside the CDR3, the full variable domain is DVKVTQSSRYLVKRTGEKVFLECVQDMDHENMFWYRQDPGLGLRLIYFSYDVKMKEKGDIPEGYSVSREKKERFSLILESASTNQTSMYLCASSPTGTGDNQPQHFGDGTRLSIL.

Here the CDR3 reads CASRLTSGGSSYNEQFF. The CDR3 DNA follows: TGTGCCAGCAGACTTACCAGCGGGGGGAGCTCCTACAATGAGCAGTTCTTC. The gene calls are TRBV2 and TRBJ2-1; TRBD2 matches 9 bases. The CDR3 sequence is 17 residues long. CDR1 and CDR2 (germline): SNHLY, FYNNEI. V gave up 6 bases and J gave up 0 bases; unmatched junction bases: 9.

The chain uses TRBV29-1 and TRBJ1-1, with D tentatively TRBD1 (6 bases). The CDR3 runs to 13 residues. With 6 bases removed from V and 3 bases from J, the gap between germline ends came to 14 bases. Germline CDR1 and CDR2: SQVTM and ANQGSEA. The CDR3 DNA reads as TGCAGCGTCTCCTTGGACAGTTACACTGAAGCTTTCTTT. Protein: CSVSLDSYTEAFF.

CDR3 nucleotide sequence: TGTGCCAGCAGTTATACGGGACACTCCTACAATGAGCAGTTCTTC. Amino acids: CASSYTGHSYNEQFF. The J gene is TRBJ2-1, the V gene TRBV28; perhaps TRBD1 as D (6 bases). The CDR3 totals 15 residues. Trimming pared 4 bases from V and 0 bases from J, leaving 10 bases between. The germline gives CDR1 MDHEN, CDR2 SYDVKM. Full variable domain (outside the CDR3, taken from reference TRBV28 and TRBJ2-1): DVKVTQSSRYLVKRTGEKVFLECVQDMDHENMFWYRQDPGLGLRLIYFSYDVKMKEKGDIPEGYSVSREKKERFSLILESASTNQTSMYLCASSYTGHSYNEQFFGPGTRLTVL.

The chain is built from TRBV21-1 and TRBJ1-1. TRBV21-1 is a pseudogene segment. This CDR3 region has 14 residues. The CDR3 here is CASSKVGEDTEAFF. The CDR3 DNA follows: TGTGCCAGCAGCAAAGTCGGGGAAGACACTGAAGCTTTCTTT.

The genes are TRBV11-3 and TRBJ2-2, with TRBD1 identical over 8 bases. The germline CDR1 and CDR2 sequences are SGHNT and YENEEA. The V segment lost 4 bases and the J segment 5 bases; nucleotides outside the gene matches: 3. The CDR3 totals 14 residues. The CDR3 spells CASSSGTGTGELFF. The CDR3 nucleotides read TGTGCCAGCAGCTCTGGGACAGGTACCGGGGAGCTGTTTTTT.

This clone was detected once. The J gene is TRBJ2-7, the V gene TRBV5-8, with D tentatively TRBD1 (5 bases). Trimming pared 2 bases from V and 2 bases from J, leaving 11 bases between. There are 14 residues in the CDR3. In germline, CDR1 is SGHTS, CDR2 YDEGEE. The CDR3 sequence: CASSFGRAPYEQYF. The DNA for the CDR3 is TGTGCCAGCAGCTTCGGCAGGGCCCCCTACGAGCAGTACTTC.